This T cell receptor (beta chain) was obtained from a study of control samples from healthy donors and cancer patients. TCRdb's copy holds only in-frame clones and misses some; the assay was immunoSEQ multiplex PCR. This sample has some 120,000 clones; approximately 89% occur once, and the top ten carry around 3%. Sequencing used blood. The receptor comes from a man in his 60s in good health.

CDR3 coding DNA: TGCGCCAGCAGTAGACAGGGTGATAATTCACCCCTCCACTTT. Its translation: CASSRQGDNSPLHF. J is TRBJ1-6 and V is TRBV5-1, with 7 bases aligning to TRBD1. The germline CDR1 and CDR2 sequences are SGHRS and YFSETQ. The J segment lost 5 bases and the V segment lost 5 bases, leaving 4 bases of the junction unmatched. The CDR3 has 14 residues.